This T cell receptor (beta chain) was identified during a study of T-cell memory formation after mild COVID-19. The study, taken as a whole, reports: Some clones that responded turned up in pre-infection memory, which suggests that cross-reactive memory joined in.

Germline CDR1 reads SGHAT; CDR2 reads FQNNGV. V shed 5 bases and J 3 bases; nucleotides not matched to a gene: 5. The CDR3 consists of 15 residues. As regards this clonotype: The antigen is unknown.

From the 5' RACE reads, TCRdb called clonotypes with MiXCR, one entry per CDR3 protein. The sample holds around 55,000 distinct CDR3 sequences, over 7.5% seen once. Sequencing used PBMCs or a T cell subset sorted from them (not recorded which). J is TRBJ2-1 and V is TRBV11-2; 9 nucleotides align to TRBD1. This sequence was found in a man between 18 and 29 years old who had mild COVID-19 (a few samples of this study predate the infection). Cell type and time point are not known. This chain's CDR3 is CASSPRQGDYNEQFF. CDR3 nucleotide sequence: TGTGCCAGCAGCCCACGACAGGGGGACTACAATGAGCAGTTCTTC.